This T cell receptor (beta chain) was identified in a study of blood T cell repertoires in COVID-19 (dated by TCRdb to about 2020). Context from the whole study: Collaborator samples came from the United States, Italy and Spain and covered acute and convalescent phases of COVID-19. The material from the prospective study consisted of cDNA or gDNA derived from T cells, B-cell-depleted T cells, or PBMCs. Deeply sampled blood TCRbeta repertoires from subjects exposed to, actively infected with, or recovered from COVID-19 were included in the dataset. The repertoires were released in a freely available public database intended as a resource for research on the immune response to SARS-CoV-2. The samples were drawn from two sources: the first 160 participants of the ongoing ImmuneRACE study, and some 1,300 subjects contributed by 6 global collaborators. Nearly every sample came with metadata listing a de-identified subject ID, COVID-19 status, age in years and sex. HLA class I and class II types, where available, came from metadata supplied by the sample provider rather than from assay-based typing. What the authors observed across the whole study: The quantity of clinical and demographic metadata differed by source and by participant and was supplied without curation.

From the cysteine through the phenylalanine, the CDR3 covers 15 amino acids. The read is trimmed to its CDR3 DNA, 45 bases read in frame from base 1. Reading the germline V gene gives CDR1 KGHSH and CDR2 LQKENI. After removal of 6 bases from V and 2 bases from J, the junction retains 6 bases not matched to a gene. Collaborating institutions collected whole blood in K2EDTA tubes following their own protocols. For TCRbeta analysis, collaborators shipped samples in one of three forms: frozen whole blood, isolated PBMCs, or DNA extracted from either of those sample types. Of note for this clone: Its antigen remains unidentified. Base qualities were left out, and no much larger clone turns up one base away.

The immunoSEQ Assay, a bias-controlled multiplex PCR, was used to amplify TCRbeta CDR3 regions from genomic DNA. From the authors' description of their analysis: The number of nucleated cells in each sample was estimated from the amplification of reference gene primers within the assay. Sequence reads were collapsed and filtered to measure the absolute abundance of every unique TCRbeta CDR3 rearrangement. For each sample, productive Simpson clonality was calculated as the square root of Simpson's diversity index over productive rearrangements. Sourced from immuneACCESS, this table was stored by TCRdb with only in-frame sequences that have V and J called. A share of the clones is absent; for the studies checked, an unresolved V gene accounts for under half, and the remainder has no known explanation. The DNA gave D and trimming, while V, J and clone size come from that table. The table for this sample lists nearly 35,000 clones; less than 85% of them were counted only once. The ten largest clones represent approximately 15% of the sample.

This receptor chain uses TRBV18 and TRBJ2-5, with 10 central nucleotides matching TRBD1. Material: peripheral blood. The source is a human donor with acute or convalescent COVID-19. The donor label of this sample is uncertain. The CDR3 sequence is CASSLLGQGQETQYF. The DNA is TGTGCCAGCTCTCTCCTGGGACAGGGGCAAGAGACCCAGTACTTC.